This T cell receptor beta chain was observed in a study of T cells after yellow fever vaccination. Overall study: SMART-Seq v4 Ultra Low Input prepared libraries from low-cell fractions. The study, taken as a whole, reports: The secondary response was weaker, and its peak arrived faster, on day 5 versus 15.

The CDR3 consists of 15 residues. Deletions cut 0 bases from V and 9 bases from J, with 15 bases between. In germline, CDR1 is LGHDT, CDR2 YNNKEL (reference sequence). A single record per CDR3 protein comes from TCRdb applying MiXCR to the 5' RACE reads. The table includes a few hundred thousand distinct CDR3 sequences, roughly 9% detected once. To note about this clonotype: Its matching antigen is unknown.

The clonotype originates from a man aged 18 to 30 who received the YFV17D yellow fever vaccine. Source: CD4+ T cells sorted from PBMCs, taken 5 days after the yellow fever booster vaccination. The chain is built from TRBV3-1 and TRBJ2-4; D gene ambiguous. The CDR3 protein is CASSQDPRKRGIQYF. CDR3 coding DNA: TGTGCCAGCAGCCAAGACCCCCGTAAGCGTGGCATTCAGTACTTC.